These 4 T cell receptor beta chains were all obtained from the same sample, sequenced in a study of blood T cell repertoires in COVID-19. Repertoires were generated with immunoSEQ multiplex PCR, while TCRdb's copy carries only in-frame clones and drops some. The sample lists approximately 150,000 clones; 84% were seen once. Sequencing input: PBMCs or T cells enriched from blood (not recorded which). All receptors derive from a man aged 50 or older in a cohort exposed to, infected with or recovered from COVID-19 (not recorded which).

This sequence joins TRBV10-3 and TRBJ1-3; D remains ambiguous. The V and J ends lost 2 bases and 2 bases respectively, with 16 bases between them. This CDR3 region has 17 residues. CDR1 ENHRY and CDR2 SYGVKD come from the germline V gene. The CDR3 coding sequence is TGTGCCATCAGTGAGGGGCTATCCGGGGTCGCTGGAAACACCATATATTTT. Amino acid sequence: CAISEGLSGVAGNTIYF.

The chain links TRBV5-1 to TRBJ1-2; TRBD1 matches at 10 bases. V trimming: 5 bases; J trimming: 2 bases; junction bases outside the gene matches: 9. Looked up from germline, CDR1 is SGHRS and CDR2 is YFSETQ. The CDR3 runs 16 residues. The CDR3 region is CASSSRRDRGNYGYTF. The CDR3 nucleotides are TGCGCCAGCAGTTCCCGCCGGGACAGGGGAAACTATGGCTACACCTTC.

V gene TRBV7-2 combines with J gene TRBJ1-2, with TRBD1 identical over 7 bases. The germline CDR1 and CDR2 sequences are SGHTA and FQGNSA. The CDR3 has 14 residues. V lost 5 bases, J lost 6 bases, and 9 bases stayed unmatched. The CDR3 is CASSPRTGGDGYTF. CDR3 DNA sequence: TGTGCCAGCAGCCCTAGGACAGGTGGCGATGGCTACACCTTC.

The chain carries TRBV5-4 and TRBJ2-5; 12 bases are a match to TRBD2. Losses at the gene ends were 0 bases for V and 4 bases for J; bases not matched to a gene: 1. The CDR3 consists of 15 residues. Germline assignment: CDR1 SGHNT and CDR2 YYREEE (reference sequence). Here the CDR3 reads CASSLGLAGVETQYF. The CDR3 DNA reads as TGTGCCAGCAGCTTGGGACTAGCGGGGGTAGAGACCCAGTACTTC.